The entry that follows covers one T cell receptor (beta chain) sequence. Its antigen is not yet known. The record has no base qualities; no much larger clone is one base away. These data are taken from a study of blood T cell repertoires in COVID-19 (dated by TCRdb to the early 2020s). About the study as a whole: The collaborator samples originated in the United States, Italy and Spain and spanned the acute and convalescent phases of COVID-19. The prospective study material was composed of cDNA or gDNA derived from T cells, B-cell-depleted T cells, or PBMCs. Where HLA class I and class II types were available, the types were taken from metadata supplied by the sample provider, not from assay-based typing. A freely available public database, intended as a resource for researchers studying the immune response to SARS-CoV-2, is where the repertoires were released. Subjects who had been exposed to COVID-19, were actively infected with it, or had recovered from it provided the deeply sampled blood TCRbeta repertoires that made up the dataset. A de-identified subject ID, COVID-19 status, age in years and sex were almost always included in the sample metadata. Samples were obtained from the ongoing ImmuneRACE study (first 160 participants) and from about 1,300 subjects provided by 6 global collaborators. Broad study findings and their caveats: How much clinical and demographic metadata was included differed by source and by participant, and the metadata was provided uncurated.

CDR1 LNHDA and CDR2 SQIVND were looked up in the germline V gene (reference sequence). A distance of 9 bases separates the germline ends of V and J, which lose 3 bases and 1 base respectively. Measured from the cysteine to the phenylalanine, the CDR3 is 14 residues long. Only the CDR3 part of the read is kept: 42 bases, read in frame from the first base. Enrolling through a virtual design, the prospective study's participants ranged in age from roughly 18 to 90 years and lived across roughly 24 United States geographic areas. To assign participants to cohorts, the prospective study relied on clinical history that participants themselves reported in a screening survey and a study questionnaire. Exposed participants were defined as having been in contact with someone with a PCR-confirmed or clinician-diagnosed COVID-19 case within 2 weeks of study entry. In the prospective study, mobile phlebotomists collected whole blood, serum and a nasopharyngeal or oropharyngeal swab from each participant. Participants in the prospective study had the option to provide additional blood draws and questionnaires over a roughly two-month period. Blood samples from the prospective study were shipped frozen or at room temperature prior to DNA extraction.

TCRbeta CDR3 regions were amplified from genomic DNA using the immunoSEQ Assay, a bias-controlled multiplex PCR. As for how the authors treated the data: The number of nucleated cells in each sample was estimated by amplification of reference gene primers within the assay. To quantify the absolute abundance of each unique TCRbeta CDR3 rearrangement, sequence reads were collapsed and filtered. Productive Simpson clonality was computed per sample as the square root of Simpson's diversity index over productive rearrangements. The clones in this table, taken by TCRdb from immuneACCESS, are in-frame only. Not every clone is retained; where verified, under half of the shortfall comes from an unresolved V gene, and the cause of the rest is unknown. For V, J and clone size, that table is used; D and trimming come from the DNA. Counted in this sample were about 280,000 clones; 80% to 95% of them appeared once. The ten largest clonotypes hold approximately 2.9% of the sample.

The material sequenced was PBMCs or T cells enriched from blood (not recorded which). The receptor comes from a man aged 40-49 years who had been exposed to COVID-19. The chain is assembled from TRBV19 and TRBJ1-1; the D gene lacks a confident call. CDR3 protein: CASSIGVPNTEAFF. The DNA is TGTGCCAGTAGTATCGGGGTCCCGAACACTGAAGCTTTCTTT.